The 17 T cell receptor beta chains listed next were all sequenced from one sample in a study of STAT5B mutations in CD4+ large granular lymphocyte leukemia. Sequenced by immunoSEQ multiplex PCR; TCRdb stores in-frame clones only, minus some. The sample carries tens of thousands of clones, roughly four fifths recorded once. The sample consisted of CD4+ T cells from blood buffy coats. These TCRs come from a human donor in good health.

The rearrangement links TRBV7-2 to TRBJ1-5, with TRBD1 matching over 8 bases. The length of the CDR3 is 16 residues. The germline gives CDR1 SGHTA, CDR2 FQGNSA. The V segment lost 1 base and the J segment 5 bases; nucleotides outside the gene matches: 7. CDR3 protein: CASSLVGGQDHQPQHF. The DNA of the CDR3 is TGTGCCAGCAGCTTAGTGGGGGGACAGGATCATCAGCCCCAGCATTTT.

The chain employs TRBV19 and TRBJ2-7; TRBD1 or TRBD2 may be the D gene (5 bases each). The CDR3 extends over 14 amino acids. The V end lost 7 bases, the J end lost 2 bases, and 15 bases lay between the germline ends. Per the germline V gene, CDR1 is LNHDA and CDR2 is SQIVND (reference sequence). CDR3 amino acids: CASKGTWGPYEQYF. The CDR3 DNA reads TGTGCCAGTAAGGGAACCTGGGGACCCTACGAGCAGTACTTC.

The V call is TRBV11-2, the J call TRBJ2-5, with 12 bases identical to TRBD1. The J call may not be correct, given that the DNA end is closer to TRBJ2-7. Per the germline V gene, CDR1 is SGHAT and CDR2 is FQNNGV. This CDR3 spans 16 amino acids. CDR3 DNA: TGTGCCAGCAGCCACCGGGACAGGGGGCTGAACTACGAGCAGTACTTC. It codes for CASSHRDRGLNYEQYF.

The gene calls are TRBV2 and TRBJ2-6; D not certain. Trimming removed 3 bases from V and 0 bases from J, with 6 bases in between. Germline V gene sequence: CDR1 SNHLY, CDR2 FYNNEI. The CDR3 runs to 15 residues. The CDR3, as DNA: TGTGCCAGCAGTGACAGGAGCTCTGGGGCCAACGTCCTGACTTTC. Translating it yields CASSDRSSGANVLTF.

This chain uses TRBV6-1 with TRBJ1-5; 7 bases line up with TRBD1. The CDR3 is 15 residues long. V lost 4 bases, J lost 2 bases, and 5 bases stayed unmatched. Germline assignment: CDR1 MNHNS and CDR2 SASEGT. CDR3 protein: CASSGGGTGNQPQHF. The CDR3 region has the DNA TGTGCCAGCAGTGGCGGGGGGACAGGCAATCAGCCCCAGCATTTT.

Concerning this clone: Compared with germline, one end of the junction differs, possibly owing to a read error. The V and J genes are TRBV6-1 and TRBJ2-2, with D maybe TRBD2 (5 bases). This CDR3 is built from 14 residues. Germline values: CDR1 MNHNS, CDR2 SASEGT. CDR3 nucleotide sequence: TGTGCCAGCAGGGAAGGGAGTAAGGCCGGGGAGCTGTTTTTT. Translated, it gives CASREGSKAGELFF.

This clone was counted between two and nine times. CDR3 bases: TGTGCCAGCAGCTTAGATCTGGGTGAAGCTTTCTTT. Translation: CASSLDLGEAFF. The rearrangement uses TRBV11-3 and TRBJ1-1, with D hard to call. Germline loops: CDR1 SGHNT, CDR2 YENEEA. V was pared by 0 bases and J by 7 bases, with 6 bases between. This CDR3 spans 12 amino acids. The full variable domain, its missing parts supplied by reference TRBV11-3 and TRBJ1-1, is EAGVVQSPRYKIIEKKQPVAFWCNPISGHNTLYWYLQNLGQGPELLIRYENEEAVDDSQLPKDRFSAERLKGVDSTLKIQPAELGDSAVYLCASSLDLGEAFFGQGTRLTVV.

In this sample, this clone turned up a few times. The chain carries TRBV10-3 and TRBJ1-5; 9 bases match TRBD1. The germline V gene encodes CDR1 ENHRY and CDR2 SYGVKD. The CDR3 consists of 13 residues. With V trimmed by 10 bases and J by 7 bases, 8 bases remained unmatched. CDR3 sequence (DNA): TGTGCCACGTGGACAGGGGAAGGACAGCCCCAGCATTTT. Its translation is CATWTGEGQPQHF.

The chain combines TRBV7-2 with TRBJ2-1, with 7 nucleotides matching TRBD2. The V and J ends lost 1 base and 0 bases, in that order; junction bases with no gene match: 6. This CDR3 has 17 amino acids. The germline CDR1 and CDR2 sequences are SGHTA and FQGNSA. CDR3 nucleotides: TGTGCCAGCAGCTTAGACACCCGACTAGCCTCCTACAATGAGCAGTTCTTC. Translating gives CASSLDTRLASYNEQFF. The whole variable domain, remainder taken from reference TRBV7-2 and TRBJ2-1, is GAGVSQSPSNKVTEKGKDVELRCDPISGHTALYWYRQSLGQGLEFLIYFQGNSAPDKSGLPSDRFSAERTGGSVSTLTIQRTQQEDSAVYLCASSLDTRLASYNEQFFGPGTRLTVL.

The V gene is TRBV5-1, the J gene TRBJ1-1, with TRBD1 matching 9 bases. Trimming cost V 4 bases and J 5 bases; bases outside gene matches: 9. The CDR3 is 15 amino acids. CDR1 and CDR2 (germline): SGHRS, YFSETQ. CDR3 sequence (DNA): TGCGCCAGCAGCCAACAGGGGGCAGATGGGACTGAAGCTTTCTTT. As protein: CASSQQGADGTEAFF.

The table lists this clone with a few counts. CDR3 protein: CASSEQAYSPEAFF. The CDR3 DNA sequence: TGTGCCAGCAGTGAACAGGCTTATAGCCCTGAAGCTTTCTTT. This chain connects TRBV6-4 to TRBJ1-1; D perhaps matches TRBD1 (5 bases). CDR3 length equals 14 residues. Germline CDR1 is MRHNA and CDR2 is SNTAGT. Trimming took off 3 bases at V and 6 bases at J, with 14 bases between the two ends.

The V and J genes are TRBV2 and TRBJ1-4, with TRBD1 matching over 9 bases. The CDR3 spans 15 residues. The trim removed 5 bases at V and 7 bases at J, leaving 8 bases unmatched. Germline CDR1 reads SNHLY; CDR2 reads FYNNEI. The CDR3: CASSPGQGFVEKLFF. DNA of the CDR3: TGTGCCAGCAGTCCGGGACAGGGCTTTGTTGAAAAACTGTTTTTT.

This clone was observed a single time. V gene TRBV11-3 combines with J gene TRBJ2-1; weak D call: TRBD2 (5 bases). Germline CDR1 SGHNT, CDR2 YENEEA. The germline V and J ends were trimmed by 4 bases and 4 bases, with 17 bases remaining between them. This CDR3 has 16 amino acids. CDR3 residues: CASSSPLAFGYNEQFF. CDR3 DNA sequence: TGTGCCAGCAGCTCCCCCCTAGCTTTCGGGTACAATGAGCAGTTCTTC.

This rearrangement joins TRBV30 to TRBJ2-7; 7 nucleotides match TRBD1. Germline CDR1 reads GTSNPN; CDR2 reads SVGIG (reference sequence). Losses at the gene ends were 1 base for V and 3 bases for J; bases not matched to a gene: 6. The CDR3 loop spans 14 amino acids. CDR3 DNA: TGTGCCTGGAGTGGGACAGGCGTAAACTACGAGCAGTACTTC. Translated, it gives CAWSGTGVNYEQYF.

J is TRBJ2-4 and V is TRBV10-1; 10 bases agree with TRBD2. The J segment lost 5 bases and the V segment lost 6 bases, leaving 4 bases of the junction unmatched. The CDR3 runs 14 residues. Germline V CDR1 and CDR2: WNHNN, SYGVQD (reference sequence). CDR3: CASSLGLAENIQYF. CDR3 DNA: TGCGCCAGCAGCCTCGGACTAGCGGAAAACATTCAGTACTTC.

This chain connects TRBV19 to TRBJ1-1; 7 positions agree with TRBD1. The CDR3 contains 17 residues. In germline, CDR1 is LNHDA, CDR2 SQIVND (reference sequence). V dropped 2 bases and J dropped 5; count of bases not matched to a gene: 14. The CDR3 loop reads CASSINRRGPGATEAFF. The CDR3 DNA reads TGTGCCAGTAGTATAAATCGAAGGGGGCCGGGGGCAACTGAAGCTTTCTTT.

The rearrangement links TRBV30 to TRBJ2-1, with 9 bases that match TRBD2. The CDR3 contains 14 residues. Germline lookup yields CDR1 GTSNPN and CDR2 SVGIG (reference sequence). J lost 4 bases, V lost 5 bases, and 6 bases had no gene match. The CDR3, as DNA: TGTGCCTGGGAGCGGGAGGACCGATACAATGAGCAGTTCTTC. Translation: CAWEREDRYNEQFF.